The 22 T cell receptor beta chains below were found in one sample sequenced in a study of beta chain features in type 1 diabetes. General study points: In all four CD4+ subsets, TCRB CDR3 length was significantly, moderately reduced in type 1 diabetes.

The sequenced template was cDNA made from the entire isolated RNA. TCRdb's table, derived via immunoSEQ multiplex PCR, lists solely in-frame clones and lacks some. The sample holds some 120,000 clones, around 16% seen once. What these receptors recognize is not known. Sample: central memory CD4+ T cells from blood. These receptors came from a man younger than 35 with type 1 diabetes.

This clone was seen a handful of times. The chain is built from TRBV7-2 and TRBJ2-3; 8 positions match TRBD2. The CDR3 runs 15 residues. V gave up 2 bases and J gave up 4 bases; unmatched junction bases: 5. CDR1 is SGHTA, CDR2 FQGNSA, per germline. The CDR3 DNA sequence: TGTGCCAGCAGCTTAATGCCGGGAGGGGCAGATACGCAGTATTTT. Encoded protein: CASSLMPGGADTQYF.

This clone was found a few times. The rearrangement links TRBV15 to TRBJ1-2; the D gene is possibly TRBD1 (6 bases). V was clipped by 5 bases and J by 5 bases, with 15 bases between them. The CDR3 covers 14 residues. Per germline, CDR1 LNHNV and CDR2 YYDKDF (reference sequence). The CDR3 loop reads CATSRRGPEYGYTF. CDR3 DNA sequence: TGTGCCACCAGCCGACGGGGGCCGGAATATGGCTACACCTTC. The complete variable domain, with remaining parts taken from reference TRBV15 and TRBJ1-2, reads DAMVIQNPRYQVTQFGKPVTLSCSQTLNHNVMYWYQQKSSQAPKLLFHYYDKDFNNEADTPDNFQSRRPNTSFCFLDIRSPGLGDTAMYLCATSRRGPEYGYTFGSGTRLTVV.

CDR3 DNA sequence: TGCGCCAGCAACCCCGGACAGGGACCAATATACGAGCAGTACTTC. Translation gives CASNPGQGPIYEQYF. The chain is built from TRBV5-1 and TRBJ2-7; 8 nucleotides agree with TRBD1. This CDR3 comprises 15 residues. Germline assignment: CDR1 SGHRS and CDR2 YFSETQ. V gave up 6 bases and J gave up 4 bases; unmatched junction bases: 12.

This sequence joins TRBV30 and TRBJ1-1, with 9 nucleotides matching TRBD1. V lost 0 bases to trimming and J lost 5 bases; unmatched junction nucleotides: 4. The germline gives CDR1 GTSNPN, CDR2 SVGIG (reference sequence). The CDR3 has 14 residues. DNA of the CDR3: TGTGCCTGGAGTGTACAGGGGGCAAGGACTGAAGCTTTCTTT. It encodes CAWSVQGARTEAFF. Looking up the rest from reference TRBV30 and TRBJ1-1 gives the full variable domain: SQTIHQWPATLVQPVGSPLSLECTVEGTSNPNLYWYRQAAGRGLQLLFYSVGIGQISSEVPQNLSASRPQDRQFILSSKKLLLSDSGFYLCAWSVQGARTEAFFGQGTRLTVV.

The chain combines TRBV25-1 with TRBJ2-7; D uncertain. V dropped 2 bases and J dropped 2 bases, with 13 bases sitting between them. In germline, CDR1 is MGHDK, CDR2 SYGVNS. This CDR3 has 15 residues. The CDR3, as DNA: TGTGCCAGCAGTGAAGGTACACCAAGAACCTACGAGCAGTACTTC. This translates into CASSEGTPRTYEQYF.

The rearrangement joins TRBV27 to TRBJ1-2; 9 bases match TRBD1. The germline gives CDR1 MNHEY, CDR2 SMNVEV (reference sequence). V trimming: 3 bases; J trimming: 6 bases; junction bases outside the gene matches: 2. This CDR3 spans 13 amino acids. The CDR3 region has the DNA TGTGCCAGCAGTTTTTGGGACAGGGATGGCTACACCTTC. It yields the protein CASSFWDRDGYTF.

The DNA for the CDR3 is TGTGCCAGCTCACCACCGGCTAGCGGGGGCTACGAGCAGTACTTC. Its translation: CASSPPASGGYEQYF. The V call is TRBV18, the J call TRBJ2-7, with 10 positions matching TRBD2. The CDR3 totals 15 residues. CDR1 and CDR2 (germline): KGHSH, LQKENI. V lost 0 bases to trimming and J lost 3 bases; unmatched junction nucleotides: 2. The full variable domain, rest sourced from reference TRBV18 and TRBJ2-7, is NAGVMQNPRHLVRRRGQEARLRCSPMKGHSHVYWYRQLPEEGLKFMVYLQKENIIDESGMPKERFSAEFPKEGPSILRIQQVVRGDSAAYFCASSPPASGGYEQYFGPGTRLTVT.

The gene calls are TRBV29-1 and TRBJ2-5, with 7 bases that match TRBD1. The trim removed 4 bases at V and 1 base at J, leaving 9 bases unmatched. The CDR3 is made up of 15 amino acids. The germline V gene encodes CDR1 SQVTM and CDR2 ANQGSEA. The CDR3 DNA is TGCAGCGTTGGAACGACAGGGATCCCCCAAGAGACCCAGTACTTC. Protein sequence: CSVGTTGIPQETQYF.

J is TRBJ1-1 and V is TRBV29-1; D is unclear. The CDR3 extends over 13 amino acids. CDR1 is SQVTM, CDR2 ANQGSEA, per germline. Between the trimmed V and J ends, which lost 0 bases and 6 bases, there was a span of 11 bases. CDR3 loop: CSVEDRGQSEAFF. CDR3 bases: TGCAGCGTTGAAGATCGAGGGCAGTCTGAAGCTTTCTTT.

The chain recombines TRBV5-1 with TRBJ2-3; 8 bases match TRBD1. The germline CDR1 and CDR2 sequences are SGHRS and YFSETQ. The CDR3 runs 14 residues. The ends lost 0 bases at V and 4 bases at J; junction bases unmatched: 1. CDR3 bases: TGCGCCAGCAGCTTGGGACAGGGGCCAGATACGCAGTATTTT. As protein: CASSLGQGPDTQYF.

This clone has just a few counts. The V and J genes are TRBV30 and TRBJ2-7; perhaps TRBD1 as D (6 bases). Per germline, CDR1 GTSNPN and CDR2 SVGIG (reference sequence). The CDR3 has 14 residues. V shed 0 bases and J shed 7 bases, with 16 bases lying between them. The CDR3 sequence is CAWSVLWGRGEQYF. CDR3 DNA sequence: TGTGCCTGGAGTGTACTATGGGGGCGAGGGGAGCAGTACTTC.

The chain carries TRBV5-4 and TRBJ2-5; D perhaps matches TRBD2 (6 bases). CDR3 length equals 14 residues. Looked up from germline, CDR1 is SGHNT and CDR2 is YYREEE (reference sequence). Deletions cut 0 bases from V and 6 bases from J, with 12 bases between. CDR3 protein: CASSLADGGKTQYF. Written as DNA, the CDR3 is TGTGCCAGCAGCTTGGCGGACGGGGGAAAGACCCAGTACTTC.

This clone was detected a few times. The DNA of the CDR3 is TGTGCCAGCAGCTTGGCCCCAGGGAGCGGGGGCACAGATACGCAGTATTTT. Translated: CASSLAPGSGGTDTQYF. V is TRBV5-6 and J is TRBJ2-3, with TRBD2 identical over 7 bases. Germline V gene lookup returns CDR1 SGHDT and CDR2 YYEEEE. The CDR3 is 17 residues long. V shed 0 bases, J shed 1 base, and the junction held 8 bases outside the gene matches.

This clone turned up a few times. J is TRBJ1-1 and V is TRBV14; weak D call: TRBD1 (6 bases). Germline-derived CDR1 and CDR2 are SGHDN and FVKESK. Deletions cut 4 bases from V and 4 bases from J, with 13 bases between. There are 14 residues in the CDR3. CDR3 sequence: CASSPRGGVTEAFF. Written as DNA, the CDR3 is TGTGCCAGCAGCCCCAGGGGAGGGGTCACTGAAGCTTTCTTT.

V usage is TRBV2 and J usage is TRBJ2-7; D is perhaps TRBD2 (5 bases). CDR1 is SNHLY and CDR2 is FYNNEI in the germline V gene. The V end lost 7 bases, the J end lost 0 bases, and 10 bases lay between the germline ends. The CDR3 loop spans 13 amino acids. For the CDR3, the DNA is TGTGCCAGCAAGGAGGCTAACTCCTACGAGCAGTACTTC. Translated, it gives CASKEANSYEQYF. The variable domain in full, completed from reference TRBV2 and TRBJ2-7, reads EPEVTQTPSHQVTQMGQEVILRCVPISNHLYFYWYRQILGQKVEFLVSFYNNEISEKSEIFDDQFSVERPDGSNFTLKIRSTKLEDSAMYFCASKEANSYEQYFGPGTRLTVT.

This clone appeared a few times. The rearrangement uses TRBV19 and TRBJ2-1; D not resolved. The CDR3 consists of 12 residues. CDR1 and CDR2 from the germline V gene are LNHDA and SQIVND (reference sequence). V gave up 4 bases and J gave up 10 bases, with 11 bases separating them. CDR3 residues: CASSTPPGEQFF. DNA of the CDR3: TGTGCCAGTAGTACCCCCCCTGGGGAGCAGTTCTTC.

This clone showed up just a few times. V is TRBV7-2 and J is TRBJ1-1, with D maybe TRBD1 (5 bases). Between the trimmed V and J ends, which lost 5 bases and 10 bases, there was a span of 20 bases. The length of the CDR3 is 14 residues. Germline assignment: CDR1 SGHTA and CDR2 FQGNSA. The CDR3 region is CASSLEGTPGPAFF. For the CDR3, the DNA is TGTGCCAGCAGCCTTGAAGGGACGCCCGGCCCAGCTTTCTTT.

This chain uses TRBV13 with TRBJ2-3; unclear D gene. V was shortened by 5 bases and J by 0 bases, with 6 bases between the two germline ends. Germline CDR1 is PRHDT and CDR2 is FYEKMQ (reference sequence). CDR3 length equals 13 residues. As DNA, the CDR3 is TGTGCCAGCAGCATGGCTAGCACAGATACGCAGTATTTT. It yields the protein CASSMASTDTQYF.

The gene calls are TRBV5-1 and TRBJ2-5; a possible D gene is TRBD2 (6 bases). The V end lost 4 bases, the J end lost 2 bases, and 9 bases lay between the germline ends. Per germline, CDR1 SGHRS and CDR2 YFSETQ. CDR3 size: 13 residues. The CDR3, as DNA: TGCGCCAGCAGCCCCGGGAGACAAGAGACCCAGTACTTC. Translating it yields CASSPGRQETQYF. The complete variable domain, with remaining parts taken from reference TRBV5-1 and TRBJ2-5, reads KAGVTQTPRYLIKTRGQQVTLSCSPISGHRSVSWYQQTPGQGLQFLFEYFSETQRNKGNFPGRFSGRQFSNSRSEMNVSTLELGDSALYLCASSPGRQETQYFGPGTRLLVL.

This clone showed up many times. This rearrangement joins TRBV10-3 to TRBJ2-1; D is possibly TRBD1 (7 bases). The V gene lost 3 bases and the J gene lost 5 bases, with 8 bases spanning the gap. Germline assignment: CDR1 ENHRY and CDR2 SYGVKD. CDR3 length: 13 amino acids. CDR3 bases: TGTGCCATCAGTGACAGGGGGGACAATGAGCAGTTCTTC. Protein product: CAISDRGDNEQFF.

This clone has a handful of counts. The CDR3 region has the DNA TGTGCCAGCAGCCCTTTAGCTTGGACAGGGAGGTACGAGCAGTACTTC. Its protein product is CASSPLAWTGRYEQYF. The gene calls are TRBV11-2 and TRBJ2-7, with 8 positions matching TRBD1. Germline V gives CDR1 SGHAT, CDR2 FQNNGV. This CDR3 is built from 16 residues. V gave up 5 bases and J gave up 4 bases; unmatched junction bases: 13.

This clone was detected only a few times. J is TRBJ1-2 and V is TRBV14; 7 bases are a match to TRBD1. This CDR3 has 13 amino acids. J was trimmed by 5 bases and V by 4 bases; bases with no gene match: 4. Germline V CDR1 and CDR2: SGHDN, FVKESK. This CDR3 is CASSPGQLYGYTF. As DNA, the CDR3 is TGTGCCAGCAGCCCGGGACAGCTTTATGGCTACACCTTC.